These 26 T cell receptor beta chains share one sample of origin, sequenced in a study of blood T cell repertoires in COVID-19. The protocol was immunoSEQ multiplex PCR, while the TCRdb copy is restricted to in-frame clones and leaves out a portion. The table shows tens of thousands of clones, with roughly 86% occurring only once. The sequenced sample was peripheral blood. These receptors were taken from a human donor in a cohort sampled during active COVID-19.

The CDR3 nucleotides are TGTGCCACAATATCCTGGGGGGGTGGCGGGACTGAAGCTTTCTTT. This sequence encodes CATISWGGGGTEAFF. The rearrangement joins TRBV27 to TRBJ1-1, with TRBD1 as a possible D gene (5 bases). Trimming left V 10 bases short and J 5 bases short, with 23 bases between. Germline V gives CDR1 MNHEY, CDR2 SMNVEV (reference sequence). This CDR3 is built from 15 residues.

The genes are TRBV4-1 and TRBJ2-3; the match to TRBD2 covers 14 bases. The CDR3 loop spans 19 amino acids. Germline V gene lookup returns CDR1 MGHRA and CDR2 YSYEKL. The V and J ends lost 0 bases and 6 bases, in that order; junction bases with no gene match: 11. The CDR3 region has the DNA TGCGCCAGCAGCCAAGAAGGCGGGACTAGCGGGAGCATAGGGGATACGCAGTATTTT. Its protein product is CASSQEGGTSGSIGDTQYF.

The chain combines TRBV25-1 with TRBJ2-7; D is unresolved. Germline V gene sequence: CDR1 MGHDK, CDR2 SYGVNS. The length of the CDR3 is 14 residues. V lost 1 base and J lost 2, with 9 bases in between. DNA for the CDR3: TGTGCCAGCAGTGAATCTTTCAGAACCTACGAGCAGTACTTC. As protein: CASSESFRTYEQYF.

This chain connects TRBV6-1 to TRBJ2-7, with D perhaps matching TRBD1 (6 bases). V was pared by 2 bases and J by 4 bases, with 12 bases between. CDR1 MNHNS and CDR2 SASEGT come from the germline V gene. The CDR3 length is 14 residues. CDR3 region: CASSEYGQRYEQYF. The CDR3 DNA follows: TGTGCCAGCAGTGAATACGGACAGAGATACGAGCAGTACTTC.

Only one count was recorded for this clone. V and J are TRBV11-2 and TRBJ2-1, with 11 nucleotides matching TRBD2. Germline assignment: CDR1 SGHAT and CDR2 FQNNGV. This CDR3 is 15 amino acids long. V was pared by 6 bases and J by 2 bases, with 3 bases of the junction left unmatched. The CDR3 coding sequence is TGTGCCAGCAGTAGACTAGCGGGACCCTACAATGAGCAGTTCTTC. Its protein product is CASSRLAGPYNEQFF.

V gene TRBV7-2 combines with J gene TRBJ2-1, with TRBD2 matching 8 bases. This CDR3 is 15 amino acids long. Per the germline V gene, CDR1 is SGHTA and CDR2 is FQGNSA. The V gene end was trimmed by 5 bases and the J gene end by 8 bases; junction bases not matched to a gene: 11. The CDR3 DNA reads TGTGCCAGCAGCCTTCAGCCGGGACTAGTCCATGAGCAGTTCTTC. Its protein product is CASSLQPGLVHEQFF. The variable domain in full, with the rest retrieved from reference TRBV7-2 and TRBJ2-1, is GAGVSQSPSNKVTEKGKDVELRCDPISGHTALYWYRQSLGQGLEFLIYFQGNSAPDKSGLPSDRFSAERTGGSVSTLTIQRTQQEDSAVYLCASSLQPGLVHEQFFGPGTRLTVL.

This chain joins TRBV11-2 and TRBJ1-4; D is uncertain. Trimming left V 4 bases short and J 8 bases short, with 8 bases between. Germline V gives CDR1 SGHAT, CDR2 FQNNGV. The CDR3 sequence is 12 residues long. CDR3 DNA: TGTGCCAGCAGCTCTTGGCCCGAAAAACTGTTTTTT. Its protein product is CASSSWPEKLFF.

The chain links TRBV10-3 to TRBJ2-2, with D tentatively TRBD2 (6 bases). CDR1 is ENHRY and CDR2 is SYGVKD in the germline V gene. The CDR3 totals 19 residues. V lost 6 bases to trimming and J lost 0 bases, with 23 bases between them. The chain's CDR3 is CAIRTSTRDLVPNTGELFF. CDR3 DNA: TGTGCCATCAGGACTTCCACCCGGGACTTAGTCCCGAACACCGGGGAGCTGTTTTTT.

CDR3 DNA sequence: TGTGCCAGCAGTGAAGGACTGTTAGGCACAGATACGCAGTATTTT. Protein product: CASSEGLLGTDTQYF. The rearrangement links TRBV6-4 to TRBJ2-3; possible D gene TRBD2, 5 bases. The germline V and J ends were trimmed by 3 bases and 1 base, with 11 bases remaining between them. The CDR3 has 15 amino acids. The germline gives CDR1 MRHNA, CDR2 SNTAGT.

The V gene is TRBV11-2, the J gene TRBJ1-2, with TRBD1 identical over 12 bases. Germline trimming cut 5 bases from V and 3 bases from J; bases unmatched to any gene: 7. Looked up from germline, CDR1 is SGHAT and CDR2 is FQNNGV. The CDR3 totals 16 residues. The DNA of the CDR3 is TGTGCCAGCAGCCTCGGGACAGGGGGCTTTGACTATGGCTACACCTTC. This codes for CASSLGTGGFDYGYTF.

V gene TRBV6-5 combines with J gene TRBJ2-7, with D perhaps matching TRBD1 (5 bases). The ends were cut back, 1 base at V and 12 bases at J, with 13 bases in the middle. The CDR3 is made up of 12 amino acids. The germline V gene has CDR1 MNHEY and CDR2 SVGAGI. The CDR3 bases are TGTGCCAGCAGTTACTATACAGGCCCGGCGTACTTC. This gives the protein CASSYYTGPAYF.

This clone was seen more than once but under ten times. J is TRBJ2-7 and V is TRBV10-3; D remains unclear. Germline V gene lookup returns CDR1 ENHRY and CDR2 SYGVKD. V lost 2 bases to trimming and J lost 0 bases, with 5 bases between them. The CDR3 is made up of 13 amino acids. DNA of the CDR3: TGTGCCATCAGTGAGAGTAGCTCCTACGAGCAGTACTTC. This translates into CAISESSSYEQYF.

The chain uses TRBV5-1 and TRBJ2-1, with 9 bases lining up with TRBD2. The CDR3 length is 14 residues. Germline CDR1 and CDR2: SGHRS and YFSETQ. V lost 5 bases and J lost 5; bases outside the gene matches: 5. The CDR3 DNA sequence: TGCGCCAGCAGTGGGGCGGGAGGGAACAATGAGCAGTTCTTC. This sequence encodes CASSGAGGNNEQFF. The full variable domain, completed using reference TRBV5-1 and TRBJ2-1, is KAGVTQTPRYLIKTRGQQVTLSCSPISGHRSVSWYQQTPGQGLQFLFEYFSETQRNKGNFPGRFSGRQFSNSRSEMNVSTLELGDSALYLCASSGAGGNNEQFFGPGTRLTVL.

The rearrangement joins TRBV5-4 to TRBJ1-1, with 9 nucleotides matching TRBD1. The V and J ends lost 4 bases and 0 bases, in that order; junction bases with no gene match: 10. Germline V CDR1 and CDR2: SGHNT, YYREEE (reference sequence). The CDR3 totals 17 residues. Here the CDR3 DNA reads TGTGCCAGCAGCCTGGGGGGACAGGGTTTTCTGAACACTGAAGCTTTCTTT. Protein sequence: CASSLGGQGFLNTEAFF.

The chain is built from TRBV5-6 and TRBJ1-1; no reliable D call. Trimming left V 1 base short and J 1 base short, with 8 bases between. CDR3 size: 14 residues. The germline V gene encodes CDR1 SGHDT and CDR2 YYEEEE. CDR3 sequence reads: CASSLPAGNTEAFF. For the CDR3, the DNA is TGTGCCAGCAGCTTGCCAGCGGGGAACACTGAAGCTTTCTTT. Combining the CDR3 with reference TRBV5-6 and TRBJ1-1 gives the whole variable domain DAGVTQSPTHLIKTRGQQVTLRCSPKSGHDTVSWYQQALGQGPQFIFQYYEEEERQRGNFPDRFSGHQFPNYSSELNVNALLLGDSALYLCASSLPAGNTEAFFGQGTRLTVV.

This clone was seen only once. The genes are TRBV4-3 and TRBJ1-5, with TRBD1 matching 10 bases. The ends lost 1 base at V and 6 bases at J; junction bases unmatched: 0. Germline V gives CDR1 LGHNA, CDR2 YSLEER. This CDR3 has 14 amino acids. The CDR3 reads CASSQGTGGQPQHF. CDR3 in DNA: TGCGCCAGCAGCCAAGGGACAGGGGGTCAGCCCCAGCATTTT.

The CDR3 is CASSQGLAVLSEQFF. CDR3 in DNA: TGTGCCAGCAGCCAAGGACTAGCGGTTCTCTCTGAGCAGTTCTTC. The chain links TRBV3-1 (or the pseudogene TRBV3-2) to TRBJ2-1; TRBD2 matches at 9 bases. There are 15 residues in the CDR3. The V gene's germline CDR1 is LGHDT and CDR2 YNNKEL (reference sequence). V gave up 1 base and J gave up 9 bases; unmatched junction bases: 7.

This rearrangement joins TRBV6-2 or TRBV6-3 to TRBJ2-7; 11 bases fit TRBD2. This CDR3 has 14 amino acids. Germline V gives CDR1 MNHEY, CDR2 SVGEGT. Unmatched junction bases numbered 3, after V lost 6 bases and J lost 2 bases. The CDR3 spells CASSLAGGPYEQYF. The CDR3 DNA sequence: TGTGCCAGCAGCTTAGCGGGAGGGCCCTACGAGCAGTACTTC.

V usage is TRBV24-1 and J usage is TRBJ2-1; 10 bases fit TRBD2. The germline CDR1 and CDR2 sequences are KGHDR and SFDVKD. The V segment lost 9 bases and the J segment 10 bases; nucleotides outside the gene matches: 11. The CDR3 is 14 amino acids. This CDR3 is CATSEAGGWDEQFF. CDR3 coding DNA: TGTGCCACCTCGGAAGCGGGAGGGTGGGACGAGCAGTTCTTC.

This clone was seen only once. This sequence joins TRBV10-2 and TRBJ2-1; the match to TRBD2 covers 9 bases. The J segment lost 8 bases and the V segment lost 3 bases, leaving 8 bases of the junction unmatched. The CDR3 is 15 residues long. CDR1 is WSHSY, CDR2 SAAADI, per germline. Here the CDR3 DNA reads TGCGCCAGCAGTGACGCGGGAGGGCCGCCGGATGAGCAGTTCTTC. Amino acids: CASSDAGGPPDEQFF.

This clone was recorded a few times. The chain joins TRBV5-1 to TRBJ2-5; D is uncertain. Germline loops: CDR1 SGHRS, CDR2 YFSETQ. The V and J ends lost 0 bases and 4 bases respectively, with 13 bases between them. There are 15 residues in the CDR3. The CDR3 reads CASSLALLPSETQYF. In DNA, the CDR3 is TGCGCCAGCAGCTTGGCCCTCCTACCGTCAGAGACCCAGTACTTC.

In this sample, this clone turned up once. The gene calls are TRBV18 and TRBJ2-4, with TRBD2 identical over 11 bases. The germline V gene has CDR1 KGHSH and CDR2 LQKENI. This CDR3 is built from 16 residues. After removal of 6 bases from V and 4 bases from J, the junction contained 8 bases not matched to a gene. The CDR3 DNA follows: TGTGCCAGCTCCCAACCGGGACTAGCGGTAAAAAACATTCAGTACTTC. Translated: CASSQPGLAVKNIQYF.

The chain links TRBV3-1 (or the pseudogene TRBV3-2) to TRBJ2-7; possible D gene TRBD2, 5 bases. There are 13 residues in the CDR3. V dropped 3 bases and J dropped 3 bases, with 9 bases sitting between them. Germline CDR1 and CDR2: LGHDT and YNNKEL (reference sequence). CDR3: CASSQTGIYEQYF. In DNA form, the CDR3 reads TGTGCCAGCAGCCAGACGGGGATCTACGAGCAGTACTTC.

The chain employs TRBV7-6 and TRBJ2-2; 13 bases align to TRBD2. J was trimmed by 1 base and V by 7 bases; bases with no gene match: 15. This CDR3 spans 20 amino acids. From germline, CDR1 is SGHVS and CDR2 FNYEAQ. Here the CDR3 reads CASTRAGLAGPGLNTGELFF. CDR3 DNA sequence: TGTGCCAGCACAAGGGCGGGACTAGCGGGACCGGGACTGAACACCGGGGAGCTGTTTTTT.

The chain recombines TRBV4-1 with TRBJ1-6; TRBD1 agrees at 7 bases. Germline V gene data show CDR1 as MGHRA and CDR2 as YSYEKL. V gave up 1 base and J gave up 8 bases; unmatched junction bases: 5. CDR3 length equals 15 residues. Here the CDR3 reads CASSQGRQGHSPLHF. CDR3 coding DNA: TGCGCCAGCAGCCAAGGGCGACAGGGACATTCACCCCTCCACTTT.

J is TRBJ2-6 and V is TRBV27, with D tentatively TRBD1 (6 bases). In germline, CDR1 is MNHEY, CDR2 SMNVEV (reference sequence). The CDR3 extends over 15 amino acids. V shed 6 bases and J shed 5 bases, with 14 bases lying between them. The CDR3 region has the DNA TGTGCCAGCAGACAGGGATCGGTTTGGGCCAACGTCCTGACTTTC. Translation: CASRQGSVWANVLTF.